This paragraph covers one TCR beta chain sequence. This CDR3 comprises 16 residues. The V gene lost 0 bases and the J gene lost 2 bases, with 15 bases spanning the gap. Germline V gene data show CDR1 as SGHRS and CDR2 as YFSETQ. This specimen belongs to a study of blood T cell repertoires in COVID-19. Study-wide background: The study drew acute and convalescent COVID-19 samples from the United States, Italy and Spain. In each case, the material was cDNA or gDNA derived from T cells, B-cell-depleted T cells, or PBMCs.

Authors' data handling: From reference gene primer amplification, estimates of nucleated cell counts were derived. Sequencing was performed with immunoSEQ multiplex PCR; in TCRdb, only in-frame clones are kept and a portion is missing. V, J and clone size are taken as reported in that table, and D and trimming were inferred from the DNA itself. Seen here are roughly 170,000 clones, under 85% observed once, and the top ten hold under 8.5%. The source of this sequence is a human donor in a cohort sampled during active COVID-19. The chain has TRBV5-1 and TRBJ2-7, with a possible D match to TRBD2 (7 bases). Material: peripheral blood. This CDR3 reads CASSLGGGGGAYEQYF. CDR3 in DNA: TGCGCCAGCAGCTTGGGGGGGGGCGGGGGAGCCTACGAGCAGTACTTC.